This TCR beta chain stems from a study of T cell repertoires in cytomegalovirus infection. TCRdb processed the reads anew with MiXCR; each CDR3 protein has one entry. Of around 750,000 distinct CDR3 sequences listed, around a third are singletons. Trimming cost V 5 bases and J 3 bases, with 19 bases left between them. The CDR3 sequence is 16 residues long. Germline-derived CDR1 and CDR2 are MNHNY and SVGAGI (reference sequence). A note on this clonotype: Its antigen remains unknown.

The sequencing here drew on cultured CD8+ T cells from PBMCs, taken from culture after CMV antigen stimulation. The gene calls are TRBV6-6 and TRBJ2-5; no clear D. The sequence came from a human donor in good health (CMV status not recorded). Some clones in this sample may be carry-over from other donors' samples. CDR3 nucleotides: TGTGCCAGCAGTCTGGACCTGGGATTGGCTGAAGAGACCCAGTACTTC. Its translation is CASSLDLGLAEETQYF.